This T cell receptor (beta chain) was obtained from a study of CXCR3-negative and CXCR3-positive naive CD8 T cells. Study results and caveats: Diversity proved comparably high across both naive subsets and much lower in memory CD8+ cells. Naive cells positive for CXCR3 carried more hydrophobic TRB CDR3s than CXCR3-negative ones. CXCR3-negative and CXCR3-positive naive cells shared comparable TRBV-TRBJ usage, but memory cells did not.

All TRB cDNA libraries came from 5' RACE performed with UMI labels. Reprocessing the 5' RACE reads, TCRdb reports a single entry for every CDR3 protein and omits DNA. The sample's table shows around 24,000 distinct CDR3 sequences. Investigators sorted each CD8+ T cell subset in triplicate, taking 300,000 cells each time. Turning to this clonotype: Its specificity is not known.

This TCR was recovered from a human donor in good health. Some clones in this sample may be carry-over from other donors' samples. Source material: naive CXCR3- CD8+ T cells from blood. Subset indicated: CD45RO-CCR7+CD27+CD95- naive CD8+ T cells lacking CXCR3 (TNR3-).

The CDR3 reads CSAREQRVSTGELFF. The chain links TRBV20-1 to TRBJ2-2. CDR1 and CDR2 from the germline V gene are DFQATT and SNEGSKA (reference sequence). There are 15 residues in the CDR3.